The clone carrying this T cell receptor (beta chain) has a handful of counts. What it recognizes is unknown. The V and J ends lost 4 bases and 4 bases, in that order; junction bases with no gene match: 5. CDR1 is GTSNPN and CDR2 is SVGIG in the germline V gene (reference sequence). This CDR3 has 13 amino acids. This entry is derived from a study of beta chain features in type 1 diabetes. Study observations and caveats: Moderate yet significant TCRB CDR3 shortening was seen in Type 1 diabetes patients in all four CD4+ subsets. Patients and controls would share equally any PCR tilt toward shorter templates. A pattern of fewer insertions and more deletions at VDJ junctions was seen in type 1 diabetes patients. For cells with high TCR expression, cDNA sequencing could yield over-representation.

The entirety of the isolated RNA underwent reverse transcription, so expressed TCRB transcripts were sequenced. Libraries were prepared by immunoSEQ multiplex PCR; TCRdb keeps only in-frame clonotypes and omits some of them. The repertoire consists of a few hundred thousand clones, with roughly 13% occurring once and the leading ten covering roughly 0.015%. Using CD45RO/CCR7/CD25/CD127/CD95/CD27, CD4+ naive, central memory, regulatory and stem cell-like memory cells were sorted. The receptor was derived from a woman in her late teens or twenties with type 1 diabetes. Sequenced: naive CD4+ T cells from blood. The V gene is TRBV30, the J gene TRBJ1-2; 8 bases are shared with TRBD1. Here the CDR3 DNA reads TGTGCCTGGATTCCCGGGACAGGCTATGGCTACACCTTC. It translates to CAWIPGTGYGYTF.